This T cell receptor beta chain was documented in a study of Graves' ophthalmopathy and Graves' hyperthyroidism. Study outcomes and limitations: In separating ophthalmopathy from stable hyperthyroidism, a 13-signature model achieved 85% to 90% sensitivity and approximately 81% specificity.

About this clonotype itself: The antigen is undetermined.

As the template, RNA transcripts were used to amplify TCR beta CDR3 regions. Second-round multiplex PCR came after a first-round RT-PCR that employed HTBI primers. TCRdb passed the multiplex PCR reads through MiXCR, listing each CDR3 protein once. The table includes almost 750,000 distinct CDR3 sequences, 40% detected once. The CDR3 has 12 residues. The V segment lost 4 bases and the J segment 8 bases; nucleotides outside the gene matches: 4. Germline V CDR1 and CDR2: SEHNR, FQNEAQ (reference sequence). A volume of over 9 ml of fresh peripheral blood supplied the PBMCs. This receptor was obtained from an adult man with Graves' ophthalmopathy. J is TRBJ1-2 and V is TRBV7-9; 7 bases are a match to TRBD1. Sample: peripheral blood. CDR3 bases: TGTGCCAGCAGCTCGCAGGGACAGGGCTACACCTTC. Protein: CASSSQGQGYTF.